This is a list of T cell receptor beta chains from one sample in a study of blood T cell repertoires in COVID-19. Assay used: immunoSEQ multiplex PCR; TCRdb lists only in-frame clones, some missing. Here the sample spans about 98,000 clones, around 90% being singletons. The sample comprised peripheral blood. The receptor source for this set is a man aged 50-59 years with active or convalescent COVID-19. Each CDR3 is given with its conserved first and last residue. A D gene is named only where the DNA matches it firmly. Size is stated for part of the rows, as once, few or many counts, or as a class when the clone is expanded.

>NA|TRBJ1-2|TRBD1|TRBV6-7
CASPHRGDGYTF
TGTGCCAGCCCCCACAGGGGAGACGGCTACACCTTC
>few|TRBJ1-1|NA|TRBV18
CASSPGQNTEAFF
TGTGCCAGCTCACCGGGACAGAACACTGAAGCTTTCTTT
>NA|TRBJ1-5|TRBD1|TRBV6-2/TRBV6-3
CASSYGHPGQTNQPQHF
TGTGCCAGCAGTTACGGTCATCCGGGACAGACCAATCAGCCCCAGCATTTT
>NA|TRBJ2-3|NA|TRBV6-5
CASSYVRGADTQYF
TGTGCCAGCAGTTACGTCAGGGGGGCAGATACGCAGTATTTT
>NA|TRBJ1-1|NA|TRBV9
CASSSSGGLGNTEAFF
TGTGCCAGCAGCTCGTCCGGGGGGTTAGGGAACACTGAAGCTTTCTTT
>NA|TRBJ1-2|NA|TRBV14
CASSPGFNYGYTF
TGTGCCAGCAGCCCCGGTTTCAACTATGGCTACACCTTC
>NA|TRBJ2-1|TRBD2|TRBV27
CASSSLTSGSGDEQFF
TGTGCCAGCAGTTCCCTGACTAGCGGGTCTGGCGATGAGCAGTTCTTC
>NA|TRBJ2-2|NA|TRBV5-1
CASSPGTPNTGELFF
TGCGCCAGCAGCCCAGGGACACCCAACACCGGGGAGCTGTTTTTT
>NA|TRBJ2-7|TRBD2|TRBV29-1
CSVGTRYSYEQYF
TGCAGCGTTGGGACTAGGTACTCCTACGAGCAGTACTTC
>NA|TRBJ2-1|NA|TRBV7-2
CASRKSGDRSYNEQFF
TGTGCCAGCAGGAAGTCGGGGGACCGCTCCTACAATGAGCAGTTCTTC
>NA|TRBJ2-4|NA|TRBV4-1
CASSLHGTPKNIQYF
TGCGCCAGCAGCCTCCACGGGACTCCCAAAAACATTCAGTACTTC
>NA|TRBJ2-5|TRBD2|TRBV7-8
CASSYLLGLGKYQETQYF
TGTGCCAGCAGCTATCTCCTTGGACTAGGGAAGTACCAAGAGACCCAGTACTTC
>NA|TRBJ1-2|NA|TRBV7-9
CASSLDRESGYTF
TGTGCCAGCAGCTTAGACAGGGAATCTGGCTACACCTTC
>NA|TRBJ1-3|NA|TRBV6-4
CASRLAGNTIYF
TGTGCCAGCCGGCTAGCGGGAAACACCATATATTTT
>few|TRBJ2-2|NA|TRBV24-1
CATSHRVGNTGELFF
TGTGCCACCAGCCACAGGGTGGGAAACACCGGGGAGCTGTTTTTT
>NA|TRBJ1-3|TRBD1|TRBV18
CASSPNTGGEGGNTIYF
TGTGCCAGCTCGCCAAACACAGGGGGAGAAGGTGGAAACACCATATATTTT
>NA|TRBJ1-5|TRBD1|TRBV6-2/TRBV6-3
CASSLTTGGQPQHF
TGTGCCAGCAGTCTCACCACAGGGGGGCAGCCCCAGCATTTT
>NA|TRBJ1-1|NA|TRBV19
CASSLRAKNTEAFF
TGTGCCAGTAGTCTCAGGGCCAAGAACACTGAAGCTTTCTTT
>few|TRBJ1-6|TRBD1|TRBV7-2
CASSYPGGNNSPLHF
TGTGCCAGCAGCTATCCAGGGGGAAATAATTCACCCCTCCACTTT
>NA|TRBJ2-1|NA|TRBV6-5
CASSAGAPYNEQFF
TGTGCCAGCAGCGCGGGCGCACCCTACAATGAGCAGTTCTTC
>NA|TRBJ1-2|TRBD1|TRBV24-1
CATSDDRGRGYTF
TGTGCCACCAGTGATGACAGGGGTCGGGGCTACACCTTC
>NA|TRBJ2-6|NA|TRBV24-1
CATSDPGTYSGANVLTF
TGTGCCACCAGTGATCCCGGGACATACTCTGGGGCCAACGTCCTGACTTTC
>NA|TRBJ2-3|TRBD2|TRBV19
CASSISGVTDTQYF
TGTGCCAGTAGTATTAGCGGGGTCACAGATACGCAGTATTTT
>NA|TRBJ1-2|NA|TRBV4-1
CASSQINIQGWGYTF
TGCGCCAGCAGCCAAATAAATATACAGGGTTGGGGCTACACCTTC
>NA|TRBJ2-7|NA|TRBV10-2
CASAEGPGMDEQYF
TGCGCCAGCGCCGAGGGTCCGGGGATGGACGAGCAGTACTTC
>NA|TRBJ1-2|NA|TRBV10-2
CASSAERPVGYTF
TGCGCCAGCAGTGCAGAGCGTCCTGTTGGCTACACCTTC
>NA|TRBJ2-5|NA|TRBV5-1
CASSLSPETQYF
TGCGCCAGCAGCTTGAGCCCGGAGACCCAGTACTTC
>NA|TRBJ1-5|NA|TRBV19
CASSPPHGQISNQPQHF
TGTGCCAGTAGTCCCCCTCACGGACAGATTAGCAATCAGCCCCAGCATTTT
>NA|TRBJ1-2|NA|TRBV11-2
CASSPSEGLSTNYGYTF
TGTGCCAGCAGTCCCTCCGAAGGACTGTCGACTAACTATGGCTACACCTTC
>NA|TRBJ2-1|NA|TRBV10-3
CAISSDNEQFF
TGTGCCATCAGTTCCGACAATGAGCAGTTCTTC
>NA|TRBJ1-2|NA|TRBV5-1
CASSLGAGYTF
TGCGCCAGCAGCTTGGGGGCTGGCTACACCTTC
>NA|TRBJ1-1|NA|TRBV14
CASSHFDREPFF
TGTGCCAGCAGCCACTTCGACCGGGAACCTTTCTTT
>NA|TRBJ2-5|TRBD1|TRBV20-1
CSASGRGLQETQYF
TGCAGTGCTAGTGGCAGGGGGCTTCAAGAGACCCAGTACTTC
>NA|TRBJ1-5|NA|TRBV18
CASSRGPSGNQPQHF
TGTGCCAGCTCACGTGGCCCCAGCGGCAATCAGCCCCAGCATTTT
>NA|TRBJ2-1|TRBD1|TRBV24-1
CATSDRGQGGYNEQFF
TGTGCCACCAGTGACCGCGGACAGGGGGGGTACAATGAGCAGTTCTTC
>NA|TRBJ1-1|NA|TRBV19
CASRGLPSGNTEAFF
TGTGCCAGTAGGGGACTTCCGTCGGGGAACACTGAAGCTTTCTTT
>NA|TRBJ1-5|NA|TRBV30
CAWSNGGNSNQPQHF
TGTGCCTGGAGTAACGGGGGGAATAGCAATCAGCCCCAGCATTTT
>NA|TRBJ1-2|NA|TRBV9
CASSALGVSYGYTF
TGTGCCAGCAGCGCACTAGGTGTGAGCTATGGCTACACCTTC
>once|TRBJ2-3|TRBD2|TRBV7-2
CASSLRTSGGDTQYF
TGTGCCAGCAGCTTGAGGACTAGCGGGGGGGATACGCAGTATTTT
>NA|TRBJ2-3|TRBD2|TRBV9
CASCRSGAPTDTQYF
TGTGCCAGCTGCCGAAGCGGGGCCCCCACAGATACGCAGTATTTT
>NA|TRBJ1-3|NA|TRBV4-3
CASSQVQASSGNTIYF
TGCGCCAGCAGCCAGGTACAGGCCTCCTCTGGAAACACCATATATTTT
>few|TRBJ1-6|NA|TRBV4-3
CASSQGQYRTSPLHF
TGCGCCAGCAGCCAAGGACAATACCGTACCTCACCCCTCCACTTT
>NA|TRBJ2-7|TRBD1|TRBV3-1/TRBV3-2
CASSLGQGGYEQYF
TGTGCCAGCAGCCTAGGACAGGGGGGATACGAGCAGTACTTC
>NA|TRBJ1-1|TRBD1|TRBV5-1
CASSYGTASRNTEAFF
TGCGCCAGCAGCTACGGGACAGCTAGCAGGAACACTGAAGCTTTCTTT
>NA|TRBJ1-2|NA|TRBV7-9
CASSLGSGANYGYTF
TGTGCCAGCAGTTTAGGGTCGGGAGCTAACTATGGCTACACCTTC
>NA|TRBJ1-6|NA|TRBV21-1
CASSPKDRVRSPLHF
TGTGCCAGCAGTCCTAAAGACAGGGTTCGGTCACCCCTCCACTTT
>NA|TRBJ1-4|NA|TRBV19
CASSISVSANEKLFF
TGTGCCAGTAGTATATCGGTTTCTGCTAATGAAAAACTGTTTTTT
>NA|TRBJ1-2|TRBD1|TRBV2
CASSEQGVDGYTF
TGTGCCAGCAGTGAACAGGGGGTAGATGGCTACACCTTC
>NA|TRBJ1-5|NA|TRBV5-8
CAGGDQPQHF
TGTGCCGGGGGGGATCAGCCCCAGCATTTT
>NA|TRBJ2-7|NA|TRBV4-3
CASSQEAGNYEQYF
TGCGCCAGCAGCCAAGAGGCGGGAAACTACGAGCAGTACTTC
>once|TRBJ1-2|NA|TRBV6-2/TRBV6-3
CASSSYGRTNYGYTF
TGTGCCAGCAGTTCCTACGGACGGACAAACTATGGCTACACCTTC
>NA|TRBJ2-5|TRBD2|TRBV19
CASSSGTSGLGTQYF
TGTGCCAGTTCCTCCGGGACTAGCGGCTTGGGGACCCAGTACTTC
>NA|TRBJ1-1|NA|TRBV6-5
CASSLAMNTEAFF
TGTGCCAGCAGCCTAGCCATGAACACTGAAGCTTTCTTT